These 24 T cell receptor beta chains were all obtained from the same sample, sequenced in a study of T cells after yellow fever vaccination. TCRdb used MiXCR to reprocess the 5' RACE reads, holding one entry per CDR3 protein. The table records about 400,000 distinct CDR3 sequences, 11% of them present only once. The input for sequencing was PBMCs, taken on the day of the first yellow fever vaccination. Source of these receptors: a man aged 18 to 30 who received the YFV17D yellow fever vaccine.

V and J are TRBV4-1 and TRBJ1-6; a weak D match, TRBD1 (5 bases). The CDR3 is made up of 16 amino acids. Germline assignment: CDR1 MGHRA and CDR2 YSYEKL. Trimming removed 4 bases at V and 9 bases at J, with 19 bases between. The CDR3 DNA reads as TGCGCCAGCAGCCTAAGCCCCTCCGGGGCGTCTTCACCCCTCCACTTT. Encoded protein: CASSLSPSGASSPLHF.

V usage is TRBV5-6 and J usage is TRBJ1-5, with D possibly matching TRBD1 (5 bases). From germline, CDR1 is SGHDT and CDR2 YYEEEE. There are 14 residues in the CDR3. V was clipped by 0 bases and J by 4 bases, with 8 bases between them. The CDR3 DNA reads as TGTGCCAGCAGCTTGGGGGGACGAAATCAGCCCCAGCATTTT. Its translation is CASSLGGRNQPQHF.

This clonotype was observed a few times. The chain carries TRBV7-6 and TRBJ1-1, with D possibly matching TRBD1 (5 bases). This CDR3 is built from 15 residues. The germline gives CDR1 SGHVS, CDR2 FNYEAQ. The germline V and J ends were trimmed by 5 bases and 0 bases, with 13 bases remaining between them. The CDR3 loop is CASSRDLKMNTEAFF. The CDR3 region has the DNA TGTGCCAGCAGCCGGGACCTTAAAATGAACACTGAAGCTTTCTTT.

A few counts support this clonotype. The chain joins TRBV9 to TRBJ1-5, with unresolved D. The CDR3 consists of 14 residues. V was cut by 0 bases and J by 7 bases, with 11 bases left in between. Germline lookup yields CDR1 SGDLS and CDR2 YYNGEE. Written as DNA, the CDR3 is TGTGCCAGCAGCGTAGACGGGAGAGTCCAGCCCCAGCATTTT. Translating it yields CASSVDGRVQPQHF.

This clonotype showed up just a few times. The rearrangement links TRBV25-1 to TRBJ2-7; the match to TRBD1 covers 11 bases. The CDR3 consists of 17 residues. J lost 4 bases, V lost 5 bases, and 13 bases had no gene match. From germline, CDR1 is MGHDK and CDR2 SYGVNS. CDR3 in amino acids: CASSTESGTGGVYEQYF. Written as DNA, the CDR3 is TGTGCCAGCAGTACGGAGTCCGGGACAGGGGGTGTATACGAGCAGTACTTC.

The chain employs TRBV18 and TRBJ2-2; TRBD1 is a possible D gene (5 bases). Trimming cost V 3 bases and J 1 base, with 12 bases left between them. This CDR3 is 16 amino acids long. Germline CDR1 reads KGHSH; CDR2 reads LQKENI. CDR3 loop: CASSPQDMLNTGELFF. CDR3 coding DNA: TGTGCCAGCTCACCGCAGGACATGCTGAACACCGGGGAGCTGTTTTTT.

The genes are TRBV6-1 and TRBJ2-1; 7 bases align to TRBD2. Losses at the gene ends were 6 bases for V and 0 bases for J; bases not matched to a gene: 8. This CDR3 spans 16 amino acids. Germline lookup yields CDR1 MNHNS and CDR2 SASEGT. The CDR3 reads CASSRLREISYNEQFF. The CDR3 bases are TGTGCCAGCAGCCGCCTGCGGGAGATCTCCTACAATGAGCAGTTCTTC.

About this clonotype itself: A read error may account for a junction end that differs from germline. The rearrangement links TRBV9 to TRBJ2-7; 10 bases match TRBD1. The CDR3 is made up of 17 amino acids. Germline V gene data show CDR1 as SGDLS and CDR2 as YYNGEE. The CDR3 region has the DNA TGTGCCAGCAGCGTAGACGGGACAGGGGAATTTTCCTACGAGGAGTACTTC. Translating it yields CASSVDGTGEFSYEEYF.

This clonotype was detected only a few times. This chain connects TRBV6-4 to TRBJ1-5; D is unclear. CDR3 length: 11 residues. V was trimmed by 7 bases and J by 4 bases, leaving 5 bases between them. Germline CDR1 reads MRHNA; CDR2 reads SNTAGT. The CDR3 DNA reads as TGTGCCAGCAAATTTAATCAGCCCCAGCATTTT. It translates to CASKFNQPQHF.

This clonotype has just a few counts. The V and J genes are TRBV3-1 and TRBJ2-3; no firm D call. There are 15 residues in the CDR3. Trimming stripped 2 bases from V and 2 bases from J, with 11 bases between. The germline gives CDR1 LGHDT, CDR2 YNNKEL (reference sequence). The CDR3 DNA reads TGTGCCAGCAGCCAAACGGTCAGAGACACAGATACGCAGTATTTT. Its translation is CASSQTVRDTDTQYF.

This clonotype has at least ten counts. The chain has TRBV11-2 and TRBJ2-2; possible D gene TRBD2, 6 bases. The CDR3 has 16 residues. V was shortened by 6 bases and J by 0 bases, with 14 bases between the two germline ends. CDR1 is SGHAT and CDR2 is FQNNGV in the germline V gene. For the CDR3, the DNA is TGTGCCAGCAGGCCAGGTCGGGGGACGAACACCGGGGAGCTGTTTTTT. Its protein is CASRPGRGTNTGELFF.

The J gene is TRBJ1-2, the V gene TRBV6-5, with TRBD1 identical over 9 bases. V dropped 3 bases and J dropped 7; count of bases not matched to a gene: 6. The CDR3 consists of 14 residues. From germline, CDR1 is MNHEY and CDR2 SVGAGI. The CDR3 region is CASSYRTGDRGYTF. CDR3 sequence (DNA): TGTGCCAGCAGTTATCGGACAGGGGATCGTGGCTACACCTTC.

The chain recombines TRBV12-3 or TRBV12-4 with TRBJ2-3, with a tentative D call TRBD2 (6 bases). The CDR3 totals 14 residues. V was pared by 7 bases and J by 0 bases, with 11 bases between. The CDR3 bases are TGTGCCAGCATACCGGGACTCAGCACAGATACGCAGTATTTT. Translating gives CASIPGLSTDTQYF.

This chain uses TRBV7-9 with TRBJ1-5; D is possibly TRBD1 (5 bases). Trimming shortened V by 4 bases and J by 11 bases, and 12 bases separated the two germline ends. CDR1 and CDR2 (germline): SEHNR, FQNEAQ (reference sequence). This CDR3 spans 12 amino acids. For the CDR3, the DNA is TGTGCCAGCAGCTGGGACGATTTTGCCCAGCATTTT. Translating gives CASSWDDFAQHF.

The rearrangement links TRBV6-2 or TRBV6-3 to TRBJ2-1, with 9 bases fitting TRBD1. Germline trimming cut 6 bases from V and 3 bases from J; bases unmatched to any gene: 6. From germline, CDR1 is MNHEY and CDR2 SVGEGT. This CDR3 spans 15 amino acids. In DNA, the CDR3 is TGTGCCAGCAGCCACAGGGGGCCGGACTACAATGAGCAGTTCTTC. It specifies CASSHRGPDYNEQFF.

The sample holds a few counts of this clonotype. This chain joins TRBV5-1 and TRBJ2-3; a possible D gene is TRBD1 (5 bases). Germline CDR1 is SGHRS and CDR2 is YFSETQ. The CDR3 is 15 amino acids. Trimming removed 0 bases from V and 2 bases from J, with 10 bases in between. The chain's CDR3 is CASSLGQLLTDTQYF. In nucleotides, the CDR3 is TGCGCCAGCAGCTTGGGACAGCTCCTCACAGATACGCAGTATTTT.

V usage is TRBV4-1 and J usage is TRBJ1-1; D call uncertain. Trimming pared 5 bases from V and 1 base from J, leaving 8 bases between. CDR3 length equals 13 residues. CDR1 and CDR2 (germline): MGHRA, YSYEKL. CDR3 bases: TGCGCCAGCAGCAAGAAGGGGAACACTGAAGCTTTCTTT. Protein sequence: CASSKKGNTEAFF.

The J gene is TRBJ2-7, the V gene TRBV6-5, with 12 bases lining up with TRBD2. CDR3 length: 16 amino acids. Germline V gene sequence: CDR1 MNHEY, CDR2 SVGAGI. Trimming took 5 bases from V and 6 from J; bases not matched to a gene: 11. CDR3 nucleotides: TGTGCCAGCAGTCACCTCACTAGCGGGGGGCTGGGCGAGCAGTACTTC. Amino acid sequence: CASSHLTSGGLGEQYF.

The chain is built from TRBV6-1 and TRBJ1-2; D call uncertain. CDR1 is MNHNS, CDR2 SASEGT, per germline. Trimming left V 0 bases short and J 8 bases short, with 7 bases between. The CDR3 is 12 residues long. The CDR3, as DNA: TGTGCCAGCAGTGAAGCCGGGAGGGGCTACACCTTC. This sequence encodes CASSEAGRGYTF.

The genes are TRBV7-3 and TRBJ1-1; D might be TRBD1 (6 bases). Per germline, CDR1 SGHTA and CDR2 FQGTGA. The CDR3 is made up of 15 amino acids. Trimming left V 5 bases short and J 2 bases short, with 15 bases between. CDR3 residues: CASSPKGVGNTEAFF. The CDR3 region has the DNA TGTGCCAGCAGCCCCAAGGGGGTAGGAAACACTGAAGCTTTCTTT.

This chain uses TRBV29-1 with TRBJ1-2; 7 nucleotides match TRBD1. CDR3 length: 12 residues. V lost 5 bases, J lost 3 bases, and 3 bases stayed unmatched. The germline gives CDR1 SQVTM, CDR2 ANQGSEA. The CDR3: CSVNRGDYGYTF. In DNA, the CDR3 is TGCAGCGTTAACAGGGGTGACTATGGCTACACCTTC.

This clonotype was detected many times. The chain recombines TRBV4-3 with TRBJ2-1; D not resolved. CDR1 and CDR2 (germline): LGHNA, YSLEER. The CDR3 is 15 residues long. V lost 2 bases and J lost 0, with 8 bases in between. CDR3 sequence reads: CASSQSLSSYNEQFF. CDR3 coding DNA: TGCGCCAGCAGCCAATCCCTAAGCTCCTACAATGAGCAGTTCTTC.

This clonotype showed up just a few times. This chain connects TRBV20-1 to TRBJ2-1, with a weak D call TRBD2 (7 bases). CDR3 size: 11 residues. Germline CDR1 and CDR2: DFQATT and SNEGSKA (reference sequence). The V and J ends lost 8 bases and 8 bases respectively, with 13 bases between them. CDR3 protein: CSRGGGYEQFF. The CDR3 DNA reads TGCAGTAGGGGAGGGGGGTATGAGCAGTTCTTC.

V usage is TRBV3-1 and J usage is TRBJ1-6; D gene uncertain. Germline-derived CDR1 and CDR2 are LGHDT and YNNKEL (reference sequence). The CDR3 has 14 amino acids. V shed 1 base and J shed 9 bases, with 10 bases lying between them. The CDR3 DNA follows: TGTGCCAGCAGCCAAGGCAGTTTAATTTCACCCCTCCACTTT. It codes for CASSQGSLISPLHF.